A selection of T cell receptor beta chains follows, all from one sample in a study of blood T cells in healthy people across ages. Using its own MiXCR run on the 5' RACE reads, TCRdb lists one record per CDR3 protein. The sample contains about 1,500,000 distinct CDR3 sequences, 42% of which appear only once. The source material was blood. These receptors were obtained from a woman between 18 and 29 years old in good health. Both conserved end residues are part of each CDR3. The D gene is left open where the match is weak. A row's size may be missing; if present it is once, few, many or a size class.

j_call clone_size d_call v_call cdr3_nt cdr3_aa
TRBJ2-7 few NA TRBV9 TGTGCCAGCAGCGTAGGCCCCGGCACCTCCTCCTACGAGCAGTACTTC CASSVGPGTSSYEQYF
TRBJ2-1 NA TRBD2 TRBV20-1 TGCAGTGCTAGAGATGGGGTAGCGGGTGCGGCGAAGTTCTTC CSARDGVAGAAKFF
TRBJ1-1 few NA TRBV6-1 TGTGCCAGCAGTGAGCCCCTGACAGACTACTACACTGAAGCTTTCTTT CASSEPLTDYYTEAFF
TRBJ2-3 NA NA TRBV20-1 TGCAGTGCTTCCAGGGAAATTTGGGCAGATACGCAGTATTTT CSASREIWADTQYF
TRBJ2-1 few NA TRBV29-1 TGCAGCACTGCTTTCCCCAATTCCCCCAATGAGCAGTTCTTC CSTAFPNSPNEQFF
TRBJ1-1 NA NA TRBV2 TGTGCCAGCAGTATTCAGAGGAACACTGAAGCTTTCTTT CASSIQRNTEAFF
TRBJ2-1 NA NA TRBV5-1 TGCGCCAGCCGTCTCCAGTTCTTC CASRLQFF
TRBJ1-5 few NA TRBV6-5 TGTGCCAGCAGTTACTCCAGATGGGGTTCCGAGCCCCAGCATTTT CASSYSRWGSEPQHF
TRBJ2-1 NA TRBD2 TRBV3-1 TGTGCCAGCAGCCAAGGGACTAGCGCCTTAGGGGAGCAGTTCTTC CASSQGTSALGEQFF
TRBJ2-3 NA NA TRBV9 TGTGCCAGCAGCGTAGTAGCTTCTGGGTACGGCACAGATACGCAGTATTTT CASSVVASGYGTDTQYF